A selection of T cell receptor beta chains follows, all from one sample in a study of blood T cell dynamics during melanoma immunotherapy. Profiling relied on immunoSEQ multiplex PCR, and the TCRdb table lists in-frame clones only, not all of them. The sample has 8,000 to 9,000 clones, 87% seen once; the top ten hold approximately 6%. This sample comprised blood, obtained from a patient treated with checkpoint blockade. These TCRs come from a human donor with melanoma. The CDR3 runs from the conserved cysteine through the conserved F or W. D genes are given only for firm matches. For some rows the clone size is stated as once, few or many, or as a class when expanded; others skip it.

cdr3_aa cdr3_nt j_call d_call v_call clone_size
CAWGDRGRSYGYTF TGTGCCTGGGGTGACAGGGGGCGAAGCTATGGCTACACCTTC TRBJ1-2 TRBD1 TRBV30 NA
CASSLDRNTEAFF TGTGCCAGCAGCCTGGACAGGAACACTGAAGCTTTCTTT TRBJ1-1 NA TRBV5-6 NA
CASRATSGSPLHF TGTGCCAGCAGGGCGACATCGGGTTCACCCCTCCACTTT TRBJ1-6 NA TRBV27 few
CASSSDRSGYTF TGTGCCAGCAGCTCAGACAGGTCTGGCTACACCTTC TRBJ1-2 NA TRBV11-2 NA
CASSRGRGETQYF TGCGCCAGCAGCCGGGGGCGAGGAGAGACCCAGTACTTC TRBJ2-5 NA TRBV5-1 NA
CASSSGGAYEQYF TGTGCCAGTAGTAGCGGTGGGGCCTACGAGCAGTACTTC TRBJ2-7 NA TRBV19 NA
CASSPGSSGAFEKLFF TGCGCCAGCAGCCCAGGATCTTCAGGGGCGTTTGAAAAACTGTTTTTT TRBJ1-4 NA TRBV5-1 NA
CASTPDGNLGYTF TGTGCCAGCACTCCAGACGGAAACCTTGGCTACACCTTC TRBJ1-2 NA TRBV6-5 NA
CASSEMAGTGYEQYF TGTGCCAGCAGTGAAATGGCCGGGACAGGGTACGAGCAGTACTTC TRBJ2-7 TRBD1 TRBV2 NA
CASSPTVTRGYTF TGTGCCAGCAGCCCGACAGTAACACGGGGCTACACCTTC TRBJ1-2 NA TRBV11-2 NA
CASSQRDASRETQYF TGTGCCAGCAGCCAGAGAGATGCCTCACGGGAGACCCAGTACTTC TRBJ2-5 NA TRBV7-9 few